This T cell receptor beta chain was sequenced in a study of molecular identifiers for immune sequencing clone quantification. CDR3 size: 12 residues. TCRdb re-analysed the PCR reads in MiXCR, keeping a single row per CDR3 protein. Here the sample spans some 100,000 distinct CDR3 sequences, roughly 20% being singletons. This clonotype was seen only a few times. The germline gene is not matched at one end of the junction; a read error may be the cause. This TCR was sampled from a human donor in good health. Some libraries in this study had Jurkat cell RNA spiked in. The V and J genes are TRBV12-3 or TRBV12-4 and TRBJ2-7; unclear D gene. Specimen: naive CD8+ T cells from blood, with Jurkat cell RNA spiked in. Subset defined: FACS-sorted CD8+CD4-CCR7+CD45RA+ naive T cells. DNA of the CDR3: TGTGCCAGCAGTCCAGGCTCCTACGAGCAGCACTTC. Translating gives CASSPGSYEQHF.